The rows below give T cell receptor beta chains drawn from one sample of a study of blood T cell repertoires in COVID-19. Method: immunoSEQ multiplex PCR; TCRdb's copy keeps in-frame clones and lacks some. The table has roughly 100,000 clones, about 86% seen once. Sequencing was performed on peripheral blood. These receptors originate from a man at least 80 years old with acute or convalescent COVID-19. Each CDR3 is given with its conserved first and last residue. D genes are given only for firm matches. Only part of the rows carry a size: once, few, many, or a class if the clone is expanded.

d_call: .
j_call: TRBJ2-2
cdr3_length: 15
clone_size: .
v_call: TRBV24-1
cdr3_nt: TGTGCCACCAGTGATTTGAAGGGAGGACCGGGGGAGCTGTTTTTT
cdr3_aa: CATSDLKGGPGELFF

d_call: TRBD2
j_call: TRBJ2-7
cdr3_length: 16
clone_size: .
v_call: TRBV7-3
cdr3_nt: TGTGCCAGCAGCCCTAATAGCGGGAGGGCCGTTTACGAGCAGTACTTC
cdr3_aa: CASSPNSGRAVYEQYF

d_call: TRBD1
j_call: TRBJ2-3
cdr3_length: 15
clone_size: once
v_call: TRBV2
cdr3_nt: TGTGCCAGCAGTTTGGACAGGGGGCCTGTAGATACGCAGTATTTT
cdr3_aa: CASSLDRGPVDTQYF

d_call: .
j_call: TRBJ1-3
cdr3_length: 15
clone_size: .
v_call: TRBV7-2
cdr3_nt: TGTGCCAGCAGCTTAGTCTCAGGGTCTGGAAACACCATATATTTT
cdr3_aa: CASSLVSGSGNTIYF

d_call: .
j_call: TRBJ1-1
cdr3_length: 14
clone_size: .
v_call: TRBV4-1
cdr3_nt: TGCGCCAGCAGCTTTCAGACAATCTACACTGAAGCTTTCTTT
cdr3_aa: CASSFQTIYTEAFF

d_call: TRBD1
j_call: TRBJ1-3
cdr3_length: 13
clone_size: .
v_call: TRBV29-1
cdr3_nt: TGCAGCGTGACGGGACAGTCTGGAAACACCATATATTTT
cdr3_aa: CSVTGQSGNTIYF

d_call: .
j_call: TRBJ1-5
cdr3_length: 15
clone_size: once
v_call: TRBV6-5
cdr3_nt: TGTGCCAGCAGTTACTCGGGGGGTGGGGTTCAGCCCCAGCATTTT
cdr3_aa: CASSYSGGGVQPQHF

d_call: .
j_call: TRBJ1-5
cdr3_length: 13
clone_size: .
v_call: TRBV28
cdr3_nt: TGTGCCAGCAGTTTGCAGATCAATCAGCCCCAGCATTTT
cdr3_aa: CASSLQINQPQHF

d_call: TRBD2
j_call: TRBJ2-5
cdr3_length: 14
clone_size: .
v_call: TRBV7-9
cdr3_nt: TGTGCCAGCAGCTGGACTAGCGCACAAGAGACCCAGTACTTC
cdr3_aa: CASSWTSAQETQYF

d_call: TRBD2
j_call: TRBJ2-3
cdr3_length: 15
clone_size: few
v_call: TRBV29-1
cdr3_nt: TGCAGCGTTGCTCGGGAGGGGGGACCCACAGATACGCAGTATTTT
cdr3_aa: CSVAREGGPTDTQYF

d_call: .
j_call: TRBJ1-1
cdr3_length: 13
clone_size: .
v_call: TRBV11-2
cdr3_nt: TGTGCCAGCGCATACCCGGAGGGCACTGAAGCTTTCTTT
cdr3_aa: CASAYPEGTEAFF

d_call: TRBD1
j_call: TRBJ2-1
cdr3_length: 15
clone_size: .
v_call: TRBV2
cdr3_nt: TGTGCCAGCAGAAAAGACAGGGGGCCCTACAATGAGCAGTTCTTC
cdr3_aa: CASRKDRGPYNEQFF

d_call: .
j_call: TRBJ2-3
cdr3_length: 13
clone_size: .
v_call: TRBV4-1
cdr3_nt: TGCGCCAGCAGCCAAAGCAGGGCGGATACGCAGTATTTT
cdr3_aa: CASSQSRADTQYF

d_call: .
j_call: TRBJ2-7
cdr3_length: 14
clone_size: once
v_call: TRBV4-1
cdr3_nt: TGCGCCAGCAGCCAAGATAGAAGGGGATACGAGCAGTACTTC
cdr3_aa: CASSQDRRGYEQYF

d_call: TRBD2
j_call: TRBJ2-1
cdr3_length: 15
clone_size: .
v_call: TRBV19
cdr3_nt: TGTGCCAGTAGTTTAAAAGCGGGAAGGGGCAATGAGCAGTTCTTC
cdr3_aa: CASSLKAGRGNEQFF

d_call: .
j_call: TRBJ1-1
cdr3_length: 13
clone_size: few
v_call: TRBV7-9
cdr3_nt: TGTGCCAGCAGCTTAGGATACATACCAGAAGCTTTCTTT
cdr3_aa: CASSLGYIPEAFF

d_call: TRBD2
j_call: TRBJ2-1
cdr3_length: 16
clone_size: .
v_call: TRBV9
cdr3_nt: TGTGCCAGCAGCGGTACGACGGGACTAGCGTACAATGAGCAGTTCTTC
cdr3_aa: CASSGTTGLAYNEQFF

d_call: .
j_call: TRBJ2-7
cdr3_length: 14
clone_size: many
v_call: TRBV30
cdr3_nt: TGTGCCTGGAGGACTTTCGGGGGGCTCTACGAGCAGTACTTC
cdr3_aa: CAWRTFGGLYEQYF

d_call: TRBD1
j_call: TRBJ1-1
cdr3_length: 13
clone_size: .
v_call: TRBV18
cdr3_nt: TGTGCCAGCTCACCTCCGGGACAGAGTGAAGCTTTCTTT
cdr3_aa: CASSPPGQSEAFF

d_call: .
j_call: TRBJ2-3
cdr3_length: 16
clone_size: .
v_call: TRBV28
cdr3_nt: TGTGCCAGCAGTGGAGGGGGCGTTCGTCTTACAGATACGCAGTATTTT
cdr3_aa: CASSGGGVRLTDTQYF

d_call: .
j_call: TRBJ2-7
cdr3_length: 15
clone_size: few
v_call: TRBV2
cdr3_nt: TGTGCCAGCAGTGCCCCGGGACATAACTCCTACGAGCAGTACTTC
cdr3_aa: CASSAPGHNSYEQYF

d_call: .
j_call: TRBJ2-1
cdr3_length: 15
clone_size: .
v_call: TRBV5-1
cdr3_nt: TGCGCCAGCAGCAGGGACAGCGGGGGCTACAATGAGCAGTTCTTC
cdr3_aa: CASSRDSGGYNEQFF

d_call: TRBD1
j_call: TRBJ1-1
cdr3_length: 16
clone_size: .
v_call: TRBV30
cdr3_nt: TGTGCCTGGAGTGTATGGGCCAGGGGGGAGAACACTGAAGCTTTCTTT
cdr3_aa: CAWSVWARGENTEAFF

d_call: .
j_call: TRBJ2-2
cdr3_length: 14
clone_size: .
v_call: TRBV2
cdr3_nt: TGTGCCACAGCCAGACAGGGACTCACCGGGGAGCTGTTTTTT
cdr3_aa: CATARQGLTGELFF

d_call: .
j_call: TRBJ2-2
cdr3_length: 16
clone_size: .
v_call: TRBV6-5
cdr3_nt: TGTGCCAGCAGTTACTCGAGCGGAACGAACACCGGGGAGCTGTTTTTT
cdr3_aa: CASSYSSGTNTGELFF

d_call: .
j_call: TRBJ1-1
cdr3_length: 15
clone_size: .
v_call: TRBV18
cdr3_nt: TGTGCCAGCTCACCACTCACAGTCTTGAACACTGAAGCTTTCTTT
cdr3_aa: CASSPLTVLNTEAFF

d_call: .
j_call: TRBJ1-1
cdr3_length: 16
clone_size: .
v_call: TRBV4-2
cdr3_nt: TGTGCCAGCAGCCAAGTATCTGGGACACGAGACACTGAAGCTTTCTTT
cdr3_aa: CASSQVSGTRDTEAFF

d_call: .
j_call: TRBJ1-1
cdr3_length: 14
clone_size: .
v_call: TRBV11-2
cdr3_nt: TGTGCCAGCAGCGCCCACACAAGGAACACTGAAGCTTTCTTT
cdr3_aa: CASSAHTRNTEAFF

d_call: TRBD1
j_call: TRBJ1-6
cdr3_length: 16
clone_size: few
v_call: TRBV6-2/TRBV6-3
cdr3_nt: TGTGCCAGCAGTTACGGCCAGGGGGGCTATAATTCACCCCTCCACTTT
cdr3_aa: CASSYGQGGYNSPLHF

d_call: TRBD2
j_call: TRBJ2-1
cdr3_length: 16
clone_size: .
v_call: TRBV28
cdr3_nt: TGTGCCAGCAGACTAATCGGGCGGGAGCGGTACAATGAGCAGTTCTTC
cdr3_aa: CASRLIGRERYNEQFF

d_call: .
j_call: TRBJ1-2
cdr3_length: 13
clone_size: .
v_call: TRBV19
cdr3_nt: TGTGCCTCCTACGAAAGGGGAAACTATGGCTACACCTTC
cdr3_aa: CASYERGNYGYTF

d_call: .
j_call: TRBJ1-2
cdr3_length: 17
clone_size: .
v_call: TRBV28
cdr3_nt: TGTGCCAGCAGTCCTTCCGGAGCGGAGGAAGATAACTATGGCTACACCTTC
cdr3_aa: CASSPSGAEEDNYGYTF

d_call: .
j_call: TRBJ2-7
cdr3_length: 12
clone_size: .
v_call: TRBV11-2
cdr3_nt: TGTGCCAGCAGCTCACCCGCGCGGCCCAGGGTTTTC
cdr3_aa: CASSSPARPRVF

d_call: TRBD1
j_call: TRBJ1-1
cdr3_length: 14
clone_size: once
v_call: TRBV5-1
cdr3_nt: TGCGCCAGCAGCCGGCAGACAGGGGACACTGAAGCTTTCTTT
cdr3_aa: CASSRQTGDTEAFF

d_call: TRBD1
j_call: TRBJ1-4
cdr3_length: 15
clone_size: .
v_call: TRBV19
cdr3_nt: TGTGCCAGTAGTATGGGACAGAAGACGGGGGAAAAACTGTTTTTT
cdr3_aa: CASSMGQKTGEKLFF

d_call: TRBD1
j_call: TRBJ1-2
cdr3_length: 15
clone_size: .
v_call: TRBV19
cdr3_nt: TGTGCCAGTAGTACCCCGGGACAGCCGAACTATGGCTACACCTTC
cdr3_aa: CASSTPGQPNYGYTF

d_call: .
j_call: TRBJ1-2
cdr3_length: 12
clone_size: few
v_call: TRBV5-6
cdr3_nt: TGTGCCAGCAGCTTGGGAAGCGAGGGCTACACCTTC
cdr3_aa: CASSLGSEGYTF

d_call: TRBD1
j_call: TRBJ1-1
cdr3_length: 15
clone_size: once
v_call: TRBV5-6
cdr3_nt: TGTGCCAGCAGCTTGATGCGGACAGGGGGGACTGAAGCTTTCTTT
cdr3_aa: CASSLMRTGGTEAFF

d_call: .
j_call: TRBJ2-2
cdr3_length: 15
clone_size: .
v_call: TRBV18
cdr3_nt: TGTGCCAGCTCACTAGTCAGGACTAACACCGGGGAGCTGTTTTTT
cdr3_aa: CASSLVRTNTGELFF

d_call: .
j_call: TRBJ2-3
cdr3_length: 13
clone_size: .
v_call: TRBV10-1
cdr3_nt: TGCGCCAGCAGTGACCGGGGGACAGATACGCAGTATTTT
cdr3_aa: CASSDRGTDTQYF

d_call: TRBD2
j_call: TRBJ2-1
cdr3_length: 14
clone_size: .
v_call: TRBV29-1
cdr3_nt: TGCAGTATGCCCTCAAGCGGGAGATTCAATGAGCAGTTCTTC
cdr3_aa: CSMPSSGRFNEQFF

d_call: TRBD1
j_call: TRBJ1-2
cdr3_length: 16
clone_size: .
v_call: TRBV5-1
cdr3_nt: TGCGCCAGCAGCTTGGGCATGACAGGGACAGACTATGGCTACACCTTC
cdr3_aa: CASSLGMTGTDYGYTF

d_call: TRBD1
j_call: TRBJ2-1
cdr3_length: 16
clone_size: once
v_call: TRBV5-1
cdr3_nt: TGCGCCAGCAGGGCCGGGACAGGGGGCCTCTACAATGAGCAGTTCTTC
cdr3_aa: CASRAGTGGLYNEQFF

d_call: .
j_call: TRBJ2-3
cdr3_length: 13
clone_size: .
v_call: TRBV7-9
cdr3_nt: TGTGCCAGCAGCTCGCCTAATACAGATACGCAGTATTTT
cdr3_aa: CASSSPNTDTQYF

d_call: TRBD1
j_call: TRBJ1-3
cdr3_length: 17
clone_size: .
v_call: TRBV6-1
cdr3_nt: TGTGCCAGCAGTGATCTCGACAGGGGGCTTTCTGGAAACACCATATATTTT
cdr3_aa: CASSDLDRGLSGNTIYF

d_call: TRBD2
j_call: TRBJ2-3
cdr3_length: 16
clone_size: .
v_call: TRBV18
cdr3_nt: TGTGCCAGCTCATCGGCAGCGGGAGGATCAACAGATACGCAGTATTTT
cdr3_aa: CASSSAAGGSTDTQYF

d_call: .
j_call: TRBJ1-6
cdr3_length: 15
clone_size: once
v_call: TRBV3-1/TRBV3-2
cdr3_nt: TGTGCCAGCAGCCAAAGAACAGGGCTTAATTCACCCCTCCACTTT
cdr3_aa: CASSQRTGLNSPLHF

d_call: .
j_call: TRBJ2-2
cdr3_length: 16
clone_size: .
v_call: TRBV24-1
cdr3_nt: TGTGCCACCAGTGATTTCCGCAGGGGTGGCACCGGGGAGCTGTTTTTT
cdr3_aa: CATSDFRRGGTGELFF

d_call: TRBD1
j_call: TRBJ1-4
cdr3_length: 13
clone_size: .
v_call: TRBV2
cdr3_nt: TGTGCCAGCGGAGGGCAGGGGGGTGAAAAACTGTTTTTT
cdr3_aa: CASGGQGGEKLFF

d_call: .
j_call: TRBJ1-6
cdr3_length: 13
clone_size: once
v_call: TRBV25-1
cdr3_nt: TGTGCCAGCAGTCTGAACCAGAATTCACCCCTCCACTTT
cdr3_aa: CASSLNQNSPLHF

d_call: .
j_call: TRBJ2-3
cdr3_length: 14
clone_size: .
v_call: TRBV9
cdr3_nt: TGTGCCAGCAGCCCCCGGGGTAACACAGATACGCAGTATTTT
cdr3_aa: CASSPRGNTDTQYF

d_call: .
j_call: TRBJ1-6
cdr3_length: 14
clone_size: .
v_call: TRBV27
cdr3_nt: TGTGCCAGCAGTTGGGGGGGTTATAATTCACCCCTCCACTTT
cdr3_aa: CASSWGGYNSPLHF

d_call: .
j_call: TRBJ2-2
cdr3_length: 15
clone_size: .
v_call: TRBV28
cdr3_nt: TGTGCCAGCAGTCATCGCGGGGGCAGGAGCGGGGAGCTGTTTTTT
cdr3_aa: CASSHRGGRSGELFF